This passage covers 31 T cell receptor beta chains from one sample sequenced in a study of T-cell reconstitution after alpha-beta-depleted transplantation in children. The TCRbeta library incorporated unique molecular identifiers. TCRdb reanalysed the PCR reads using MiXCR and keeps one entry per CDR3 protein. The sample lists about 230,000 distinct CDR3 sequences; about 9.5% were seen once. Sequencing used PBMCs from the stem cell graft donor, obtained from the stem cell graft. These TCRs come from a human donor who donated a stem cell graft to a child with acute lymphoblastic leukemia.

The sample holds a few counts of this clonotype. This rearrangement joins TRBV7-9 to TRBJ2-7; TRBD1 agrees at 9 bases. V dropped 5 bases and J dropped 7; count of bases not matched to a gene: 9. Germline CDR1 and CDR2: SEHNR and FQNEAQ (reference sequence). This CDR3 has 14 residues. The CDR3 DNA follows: TGTGCCAGCAGCCCCACGACAGGGGGAGGAGAGCAGTACTTC. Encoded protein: CASSPTTGGGEQYF.

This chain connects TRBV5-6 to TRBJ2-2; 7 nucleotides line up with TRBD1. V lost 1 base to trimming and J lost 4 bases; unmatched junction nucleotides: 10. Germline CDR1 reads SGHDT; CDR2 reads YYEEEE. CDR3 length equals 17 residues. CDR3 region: CASSLLGTEVGTGELFF. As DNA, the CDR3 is TGTGCCAGCAGCTTGTTGGGGACAGAGGTTGGCACCGGGGAGCTGTTTTTT.

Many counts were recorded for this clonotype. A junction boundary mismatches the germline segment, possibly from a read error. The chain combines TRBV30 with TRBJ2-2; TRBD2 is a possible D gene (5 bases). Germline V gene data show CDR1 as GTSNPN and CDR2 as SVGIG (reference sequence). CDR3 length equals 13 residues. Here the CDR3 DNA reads TGCGCGGGTGGCGTAGCGAACACCGGGGAGCTGTTTTTT. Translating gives CAGGVANTGELFF.

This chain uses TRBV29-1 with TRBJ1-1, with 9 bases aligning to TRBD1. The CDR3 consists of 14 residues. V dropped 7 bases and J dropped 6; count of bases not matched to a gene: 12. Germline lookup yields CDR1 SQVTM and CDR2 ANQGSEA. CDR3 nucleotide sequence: TGCAGCGGTTTCTCAGACAGGGGGTTTGCTGAAGCTTTCTTT. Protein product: CSGFSDRGFAEAFF.

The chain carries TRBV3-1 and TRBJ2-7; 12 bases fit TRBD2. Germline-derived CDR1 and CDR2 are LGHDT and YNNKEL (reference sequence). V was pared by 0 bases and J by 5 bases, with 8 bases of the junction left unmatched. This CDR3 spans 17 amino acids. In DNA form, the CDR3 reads TGTGCCAGCAGCCAAGATCTAGCGGGGGGGCGTTACAACGAGCAGTACTTC. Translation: CASSQDLAGGRYNEQYF.

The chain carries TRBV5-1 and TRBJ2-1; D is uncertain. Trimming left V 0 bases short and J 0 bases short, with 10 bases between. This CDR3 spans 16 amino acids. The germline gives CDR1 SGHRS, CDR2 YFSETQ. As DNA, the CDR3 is TGCGCCAGCAGCTTGGCCGGTGAGAGCTCCTACAATGAGCAGTTCTTC. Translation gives CASSLAGESSYNEQFF.

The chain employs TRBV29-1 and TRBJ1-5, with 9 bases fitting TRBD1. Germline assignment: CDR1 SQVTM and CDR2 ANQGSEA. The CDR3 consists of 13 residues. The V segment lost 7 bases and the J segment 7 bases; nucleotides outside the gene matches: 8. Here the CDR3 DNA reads TGCAGCGCTGACACAGGGGGCGGGCAGCCCCAGCATTTT. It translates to CSADTGGGQPQHF.

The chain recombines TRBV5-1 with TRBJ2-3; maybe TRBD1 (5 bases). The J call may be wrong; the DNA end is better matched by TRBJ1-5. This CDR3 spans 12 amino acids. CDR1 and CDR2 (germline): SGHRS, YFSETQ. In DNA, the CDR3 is TGCGCCAGCAGCCAGGGTTTAGATACGCAGCATTTT. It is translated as CASSQGLDTQHF.

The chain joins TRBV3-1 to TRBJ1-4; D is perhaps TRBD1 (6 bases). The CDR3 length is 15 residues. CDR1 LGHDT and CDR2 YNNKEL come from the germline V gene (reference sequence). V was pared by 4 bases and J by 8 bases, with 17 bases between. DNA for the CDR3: TGTGCCAGCAGCCTCCCCGGGGGGGCTGGGGAAAAACTGTTTTTT. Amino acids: CASSLPGGAGEKLFF.

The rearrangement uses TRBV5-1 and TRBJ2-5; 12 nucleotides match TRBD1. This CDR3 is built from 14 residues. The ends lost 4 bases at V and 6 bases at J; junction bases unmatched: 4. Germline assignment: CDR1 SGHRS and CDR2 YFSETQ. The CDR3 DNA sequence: TGCGCCAGCAGCCCGGGGACAGGGGGCAAGACCCAGTACTTC. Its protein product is CASSPGTGGKTQYF.

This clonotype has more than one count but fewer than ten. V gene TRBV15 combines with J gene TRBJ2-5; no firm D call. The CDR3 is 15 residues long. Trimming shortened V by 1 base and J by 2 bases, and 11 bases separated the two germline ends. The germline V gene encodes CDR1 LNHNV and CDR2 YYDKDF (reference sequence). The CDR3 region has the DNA TGTGCCACCAGCAGAGTCAACGGACCTCAAGAGACCCAGTACTTC. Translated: CATSRVNGPQETQYF.

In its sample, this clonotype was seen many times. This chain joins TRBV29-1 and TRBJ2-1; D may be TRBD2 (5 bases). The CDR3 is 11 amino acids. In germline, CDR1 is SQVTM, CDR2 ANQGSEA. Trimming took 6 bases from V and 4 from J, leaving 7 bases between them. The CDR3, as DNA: TGCAGCGTGGACTGGTACAATGAGCAGTTCTTC. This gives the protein CSVDWYNEQFF.

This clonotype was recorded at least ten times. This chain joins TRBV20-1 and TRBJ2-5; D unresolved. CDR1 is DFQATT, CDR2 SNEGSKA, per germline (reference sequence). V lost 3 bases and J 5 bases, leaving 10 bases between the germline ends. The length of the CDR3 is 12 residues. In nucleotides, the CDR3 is TGCAGTGCTAGCCTTGCGGTTGAGACCCAGTACTTC. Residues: CSASLAVETQYF.

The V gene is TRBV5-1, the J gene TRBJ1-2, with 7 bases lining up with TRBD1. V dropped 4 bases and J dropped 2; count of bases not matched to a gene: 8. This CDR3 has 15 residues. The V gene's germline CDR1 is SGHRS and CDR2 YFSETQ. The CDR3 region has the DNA TGCGCCAGCAGCCTCCCCGGGACAGAAAACTATGGCTACACCTTC. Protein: CASSLPGTENYGYTF. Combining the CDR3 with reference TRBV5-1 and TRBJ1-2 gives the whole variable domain KAGVTQTPRYLIKTRGQQVTLSCSPISGHRSVSWYQQTPGQGLQFLFEYFSETQRNKGNFPGRFSGRQFSNSRSEMNVSTLELGDSALYLCASSLPGTENYGYTFGSGTRLTVV.

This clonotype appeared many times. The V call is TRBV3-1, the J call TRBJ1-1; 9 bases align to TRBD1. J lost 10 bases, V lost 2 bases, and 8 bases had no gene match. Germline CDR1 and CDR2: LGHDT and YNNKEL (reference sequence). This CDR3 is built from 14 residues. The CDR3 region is CASSQTGGGLGAFF. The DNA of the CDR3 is TGTGCCAGCAGCCAAACAGGGGGCGGCCTAGGAGCTTTCTTT.

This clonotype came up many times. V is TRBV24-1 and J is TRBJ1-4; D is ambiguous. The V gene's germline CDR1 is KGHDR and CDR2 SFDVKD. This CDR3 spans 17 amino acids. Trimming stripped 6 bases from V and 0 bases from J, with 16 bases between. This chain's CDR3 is CATSSGKEGPTNEKLFF. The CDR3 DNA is TGTGCCACCAGTTCGGGGAAGGAGGGTCCAACTAATGAAAAACTGTTTTTT.

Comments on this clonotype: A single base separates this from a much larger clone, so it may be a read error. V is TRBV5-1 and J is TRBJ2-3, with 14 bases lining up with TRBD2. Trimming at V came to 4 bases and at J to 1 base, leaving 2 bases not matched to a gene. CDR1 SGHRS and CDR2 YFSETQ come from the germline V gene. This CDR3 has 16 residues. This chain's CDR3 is CASSGGLAGGTDTQYF. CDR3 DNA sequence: TGCGCCAGCAGCGGGGGACTAGCGGGGGGCACAGATACGCAGTATTTT.

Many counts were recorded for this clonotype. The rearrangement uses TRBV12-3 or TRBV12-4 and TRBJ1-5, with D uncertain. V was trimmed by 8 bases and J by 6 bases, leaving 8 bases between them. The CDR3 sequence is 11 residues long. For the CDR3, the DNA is TGTGCCAGCGGCACCCTTCAGCCCCAGCATTTT. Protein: CASGTLQPQHF.

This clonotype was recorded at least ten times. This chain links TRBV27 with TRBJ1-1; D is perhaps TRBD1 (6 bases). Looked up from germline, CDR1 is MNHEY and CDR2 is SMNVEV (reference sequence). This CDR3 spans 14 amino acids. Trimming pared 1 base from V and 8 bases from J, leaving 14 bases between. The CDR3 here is CASSLWEGGEEAFF. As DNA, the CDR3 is TGTGCCAGCAGTTTATGGGAGGGGGGAGAAGAAGCTTTCTTT.

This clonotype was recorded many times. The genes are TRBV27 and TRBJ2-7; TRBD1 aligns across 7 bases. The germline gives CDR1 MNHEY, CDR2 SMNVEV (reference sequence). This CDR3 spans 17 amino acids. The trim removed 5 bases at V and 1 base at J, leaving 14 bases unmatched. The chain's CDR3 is CASSPRWTGGVSYEQYF. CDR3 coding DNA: TGTGCCAGCAGTCCCCGCTGGACAGGTGGGGTGTCCTACGAGCAGTACTTC.

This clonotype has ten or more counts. The CDR3 DNA reads TGCAGTGCTCCGGGGGCGGCGAACACCGGGGAGCTGTTTTTT. It encodes CSAPGAANTGELFF. The genes are TRBV20-1 and TRBJ2-2, with D possibly called TRBD1 or TRBD2 (6 bases each). Germline loops: CDR1 DFQATT, CDR2 SNEGSKA (reference sequence). The V and J ends lost 5 bases and 0 bases respectively, with 10 bases between them. CDR3 length: 14 amino acids.

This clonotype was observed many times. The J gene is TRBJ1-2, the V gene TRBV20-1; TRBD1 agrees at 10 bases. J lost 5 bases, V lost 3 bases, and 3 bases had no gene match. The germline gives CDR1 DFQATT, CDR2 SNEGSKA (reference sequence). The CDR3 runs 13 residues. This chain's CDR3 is CSARGDRGYGYTF. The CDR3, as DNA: TGCAGTGCTAGGGGGGACAGGGGTTATGGCTACACCTTC.

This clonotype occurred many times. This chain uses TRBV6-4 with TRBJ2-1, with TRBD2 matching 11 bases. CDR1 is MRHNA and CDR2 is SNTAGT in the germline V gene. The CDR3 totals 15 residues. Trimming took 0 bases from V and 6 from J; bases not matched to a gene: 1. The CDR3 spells CASSDSSGGGNEQFF. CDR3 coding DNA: TGTGCCAGCAGTGACTCTAGCGGGGGGGGCAATGAGCAGTTCTTC.

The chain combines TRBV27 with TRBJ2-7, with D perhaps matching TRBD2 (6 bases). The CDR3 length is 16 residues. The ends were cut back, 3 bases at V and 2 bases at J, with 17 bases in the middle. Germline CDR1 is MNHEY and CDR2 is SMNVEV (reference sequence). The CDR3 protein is CASSFGGAGTTYEQYF. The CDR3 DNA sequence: TGTGCCAGCAGTTTCGGAGGGGCGGGGACCACCTACGAGCAGTACTTC.

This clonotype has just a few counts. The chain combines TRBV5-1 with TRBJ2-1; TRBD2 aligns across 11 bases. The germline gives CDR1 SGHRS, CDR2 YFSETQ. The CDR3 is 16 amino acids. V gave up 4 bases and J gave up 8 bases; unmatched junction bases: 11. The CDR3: CASSPLAGDQRDEQFF. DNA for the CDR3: TGCGCCAGCAGCCCACTAGCGGGGGACCAAAGGGATGAGCAGTTCTTC.

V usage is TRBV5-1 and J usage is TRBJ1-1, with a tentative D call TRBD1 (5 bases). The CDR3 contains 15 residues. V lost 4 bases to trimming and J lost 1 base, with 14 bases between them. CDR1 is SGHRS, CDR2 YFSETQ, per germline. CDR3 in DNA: TGCGCCAGCAGCCCCGGACACATAAGGAACACTGAAGCTTTCTTT. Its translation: CASSPGHIRNTEAFF.

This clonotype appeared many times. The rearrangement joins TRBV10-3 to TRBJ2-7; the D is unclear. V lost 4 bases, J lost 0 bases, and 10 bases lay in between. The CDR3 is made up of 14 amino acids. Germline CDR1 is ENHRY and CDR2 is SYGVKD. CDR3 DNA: TGTGCCATCAGTGGAAGACCCGACTCCTACGAGCAGTACTTC. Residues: CAISGRPDSYEQYF.

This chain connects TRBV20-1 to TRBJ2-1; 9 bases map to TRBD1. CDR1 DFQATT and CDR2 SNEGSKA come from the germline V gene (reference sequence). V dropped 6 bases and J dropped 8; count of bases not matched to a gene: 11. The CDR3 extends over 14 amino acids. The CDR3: CSATSGTGFDEQFF. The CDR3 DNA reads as TGCAGTGCAACATCCGGGACAGGGTTCGATGAGCAGTTCTTC.

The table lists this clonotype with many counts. This chain's CDR3 is CASSPDTSFYYEQYF. CDR3 nucleotide sequence: TGCGCCAGCAGTCCAGACACTTCGTTTTATTACGAGCAGTACTTC. The V gene is TRBV10-1, the J gene TRBJ2-7; D not resolved. V lost 5 bases to trimming and J lost 4 bases, with 18 bases between them. Germline CDR1 reads WNHNN; CDR2 reads SYGVQD (reference sequence). The CDR3 totals 15 residues.

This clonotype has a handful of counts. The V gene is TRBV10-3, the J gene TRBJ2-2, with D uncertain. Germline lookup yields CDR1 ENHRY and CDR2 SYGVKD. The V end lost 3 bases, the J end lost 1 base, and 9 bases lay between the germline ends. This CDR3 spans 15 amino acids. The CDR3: CAISENSKNTGELFF. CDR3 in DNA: TGTGCCATCAGTGAAAACAGCAAGAACACCGGGGAGCTGTTTTTT.

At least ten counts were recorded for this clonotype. Here the CDR3 reads CAISEDDRFEAFF. The CDR3 DNA is TGTGCCATCAGTGAGGATGACAGGTTTGAAGCTTTCTTT. This chain links TRBV10-3 with TRBJ1-1, with D tentatively TRBD1 (6 bases). Per the germline V gene, CDR1 is ENHRY and CDR2 is SYGVKD. This CDR3 is 13 amino acids long. Trimming took 2 bases from V and 7 from J, leaving 11 bases between them.